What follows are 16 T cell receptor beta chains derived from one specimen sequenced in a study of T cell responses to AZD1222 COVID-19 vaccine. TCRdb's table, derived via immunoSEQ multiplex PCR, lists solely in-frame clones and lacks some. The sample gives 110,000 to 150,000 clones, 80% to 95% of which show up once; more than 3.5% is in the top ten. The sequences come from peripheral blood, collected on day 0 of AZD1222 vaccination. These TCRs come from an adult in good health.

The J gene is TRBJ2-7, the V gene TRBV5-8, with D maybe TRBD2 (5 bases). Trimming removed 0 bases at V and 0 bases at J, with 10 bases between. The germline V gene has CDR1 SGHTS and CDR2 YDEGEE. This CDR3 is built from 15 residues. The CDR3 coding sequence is TGTGCCAGCAGCTTGGGACTAACCTCCTCCTACGAGCAGTACTTC. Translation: CASSLGLTSSYEQYF.

This CDR3 is CASGVGTGELFF. The CDR3 bases are TGTGCCAGCGGAGTTGGGACCGGGGAGCTGTTTTTT. V and J are TRBV3-1 (or the pseudogene TRBV3-2) and TRBJ2-2; the D is unclear. This CDR3 contains 12 residues. The germline gives CDR1 LGHDT, CDR2 YNNKEL (reference sequence). Deletions cut 8 bases from V and 5 bases from J, with 9 bases between.

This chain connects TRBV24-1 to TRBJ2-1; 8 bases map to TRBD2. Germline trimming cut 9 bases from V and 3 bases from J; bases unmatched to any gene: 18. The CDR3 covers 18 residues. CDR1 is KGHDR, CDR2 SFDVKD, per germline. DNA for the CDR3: TGTGCCACCCCCCGCCGGACTAGCCACGGAGCAGTCTACAATGAGCAGTTCTTC. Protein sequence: CATPRRTSHGAVYNEQFF.

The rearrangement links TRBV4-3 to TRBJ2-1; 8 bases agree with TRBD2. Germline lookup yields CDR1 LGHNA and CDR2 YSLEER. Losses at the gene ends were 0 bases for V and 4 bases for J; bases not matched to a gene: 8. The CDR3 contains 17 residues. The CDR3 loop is CASSQDGSGATYNEQFF. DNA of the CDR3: TGCGCCAGCAGCCAAGATGGTAGCGGGGCCACTTACAATGAGCAGTTCTTC.

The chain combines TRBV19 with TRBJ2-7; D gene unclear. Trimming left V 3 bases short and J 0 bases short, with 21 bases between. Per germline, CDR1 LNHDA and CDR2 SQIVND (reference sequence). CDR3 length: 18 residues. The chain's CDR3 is CASSMGPVLSGSSYEQYF. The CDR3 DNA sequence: TGTGCCAGTAGTATGGGTCCCGTCCTTTCGGGTAGCTCCTACGAGCAGTACTTC. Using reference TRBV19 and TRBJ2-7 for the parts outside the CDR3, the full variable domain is DGGITQSPKYLFRKEGQNVTLSCEQNLNHDAMYWYRQDPGQGLRLIYYSQIVNDFQKGDIAEGYSVSREKKESFPLTVTSAQKNPTAFYLCASSMGPVLSGSSYEQYFGPGTRLTVT.

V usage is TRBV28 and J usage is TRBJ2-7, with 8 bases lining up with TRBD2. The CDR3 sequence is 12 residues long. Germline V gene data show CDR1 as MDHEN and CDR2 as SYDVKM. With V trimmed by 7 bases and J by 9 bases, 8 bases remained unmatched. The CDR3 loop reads CASTDFGTRQYF. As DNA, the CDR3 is TGTGCCAGCACCGATTTTGGGACTAGGCAGTACTTC.

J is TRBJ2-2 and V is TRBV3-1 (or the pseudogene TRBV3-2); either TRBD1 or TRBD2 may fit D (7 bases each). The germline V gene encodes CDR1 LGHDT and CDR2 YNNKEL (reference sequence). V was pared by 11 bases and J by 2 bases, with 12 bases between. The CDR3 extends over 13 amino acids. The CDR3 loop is CAPRGGNTGELFF. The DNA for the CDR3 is TGTGCCCCCAGGGGGGGCAACACCGGGGAGCTGTTTTTT.

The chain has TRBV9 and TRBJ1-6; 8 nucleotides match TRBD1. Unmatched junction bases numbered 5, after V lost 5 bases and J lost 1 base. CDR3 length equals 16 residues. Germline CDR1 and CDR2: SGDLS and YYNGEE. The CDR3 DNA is TGTGCCAGCAGTGACAGGGGTCTATCCTATAATTCACCCCTCCACTTT. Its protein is CASSDRGLSYNSPLHF. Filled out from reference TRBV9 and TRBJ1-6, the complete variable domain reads DSGVTQTPKHLITATGQRVTLRCSPRSGDLSVYWYQQSLDQGLQFLIQYYNGEERAKGNILERFSAQQFPDLHSELNLSSLELGDSALYFCASSDRGLSYNSPLHFGNGTRLTVT.

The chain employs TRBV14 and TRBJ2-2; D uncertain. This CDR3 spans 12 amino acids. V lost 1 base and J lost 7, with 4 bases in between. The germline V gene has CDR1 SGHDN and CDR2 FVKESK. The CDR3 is CASSQVVGELFF. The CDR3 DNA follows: TGTGCCAGCAGCCAAGTAGTCGGGGAGCTGTTTTTT.

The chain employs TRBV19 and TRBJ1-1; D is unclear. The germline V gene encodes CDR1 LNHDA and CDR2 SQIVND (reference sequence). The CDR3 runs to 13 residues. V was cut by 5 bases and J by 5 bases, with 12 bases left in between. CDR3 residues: CASSVDVSTEAFF. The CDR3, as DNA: TGTGCCAGTAGTGTGGACGTAAGTACTGAAGCTTTCTTT.

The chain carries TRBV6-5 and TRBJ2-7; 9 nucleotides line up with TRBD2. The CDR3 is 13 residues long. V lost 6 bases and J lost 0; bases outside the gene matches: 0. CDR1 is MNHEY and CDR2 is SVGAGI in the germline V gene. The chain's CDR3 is CASRTSGSYEQYF. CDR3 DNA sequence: TGTGCCAGCAGGACTAGCGGCTCCTACGAGCAGTACTTC.

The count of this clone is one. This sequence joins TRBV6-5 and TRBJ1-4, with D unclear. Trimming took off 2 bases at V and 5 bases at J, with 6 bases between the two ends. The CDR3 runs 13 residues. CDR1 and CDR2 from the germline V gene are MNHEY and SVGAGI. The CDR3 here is CASSYNPNEKLFF. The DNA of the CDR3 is TGTGCCAGCAGTTACAACCCAAATGAAAAACTGTTTTTT.

The CDR3 DNA is TGTGCCAGCGGGAGAGAGGCGACTAATGAAAAACTGTTTTTT. Translating gives CASGREATNEKLFF. This chain uses TRBV11-1 with TRBJ1-4, with no clear D. In germline, CDR1 is SGHAT, CDR2 FQDESV (reference sequence). V was shortened by 8 bases and J by 2 bases, with 12 bases between the two germline ends. The CDR3 sequence is 14 residues long.

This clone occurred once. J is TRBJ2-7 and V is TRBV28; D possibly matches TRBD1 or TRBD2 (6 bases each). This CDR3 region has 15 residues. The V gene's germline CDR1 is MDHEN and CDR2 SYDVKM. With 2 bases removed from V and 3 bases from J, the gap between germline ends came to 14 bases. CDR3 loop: CASSLSSGGGYEQYF. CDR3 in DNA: TGTGCCAGCAGTTTAAGCAGCGGAGGGGGCTACGAGCAGTACTTC.

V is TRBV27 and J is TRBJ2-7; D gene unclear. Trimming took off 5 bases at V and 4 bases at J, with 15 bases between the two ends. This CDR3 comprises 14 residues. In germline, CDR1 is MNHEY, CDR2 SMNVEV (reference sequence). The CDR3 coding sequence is TGTGCCAGCAGTCCCCTTGTTCTGCCGTACGAGCAGTACTTC. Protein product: CASSPLVLPYEQYF.

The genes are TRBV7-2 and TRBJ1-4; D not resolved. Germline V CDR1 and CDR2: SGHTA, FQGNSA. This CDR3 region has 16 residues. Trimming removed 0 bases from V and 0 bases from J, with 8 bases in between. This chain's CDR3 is CASSLAGSTTNEKLFF. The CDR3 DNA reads TGTGCCAGCAGCTTAGCAGGGTCAACAACTAATGAAAAACTGTTTTTT.